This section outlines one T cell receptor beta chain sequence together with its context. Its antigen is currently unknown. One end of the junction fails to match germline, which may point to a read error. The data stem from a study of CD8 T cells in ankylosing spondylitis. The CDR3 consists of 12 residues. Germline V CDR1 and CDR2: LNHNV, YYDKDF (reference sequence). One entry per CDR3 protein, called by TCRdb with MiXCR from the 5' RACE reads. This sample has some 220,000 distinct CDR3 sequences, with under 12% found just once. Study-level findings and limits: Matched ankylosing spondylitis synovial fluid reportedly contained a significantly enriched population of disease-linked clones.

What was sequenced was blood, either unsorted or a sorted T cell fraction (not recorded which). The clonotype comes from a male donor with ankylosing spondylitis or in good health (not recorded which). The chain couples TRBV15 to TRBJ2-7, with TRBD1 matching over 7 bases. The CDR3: CATSPGTEKQHF. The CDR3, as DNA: TGTGCCACCAGCCCAGGGACAGAAAAGCAGCACTTC.